This is a list of T cell receptor beta chains from one sample in a study of CD8+ T cells in alopecia areata. The repertoire was sequenced with immunoSEQ multiplex PCR; TCRdb's copy has only in-frame clones and lacks some. This table has 150,000 or so clones, around 86% appearing once. The source was CD8+ T cells sorted from blood, collected at week 0. These receptors came from a human donor with alopecia areata. Both conserved end residues are part of each CDR3. Fields, in order: D gene, J gene, V gene, clone size, CDR3 DNA, CDR3 protein. A D gene is named only where the DNA matches it firmly. Expanded clones are given a class, and other clones once, few, many or no size at all.

d_gene: NA; j_gene: TRBJ1-1; v_gene: TRBV5-6; abundance: once; CDR3nt: TGTGCCAGCAGCTTGGGAAAGGGGAGTCTGTCCACTGAAGCTTTCTTT; CDR3aa: CASSLGKGSLSTEAFF
d_gene: NA; j_gene: TRBJ1-1; v_gene: TRBV25-1; abundance: NA; CDR3nt: TGTGCCAGCAGTCAAGGGAAGGAAGCTTTCTTT; CDR3aa: CASSQGKEAFF
d_gene: NA; j_gene: TRBJ1-1; v_gene: TRBV27; abundance: NA; CDR3nt: TGTGCCAGCAGTGTCACCCCAAGCACGACTGAAGCTTTCTTT; CDR3aa: CASSVTPSTTEAFF
d_gene: TRBD1; j_gene: TRBJ2-7; v_gene: TRBV5-1; abundance: once; CDR3nt: TGCGCCAGCAACTCGGGACAGGGGTCATACGAGCAGTACTTC; CDR3aa: CASNSGQGSYEQYF
d_gene: TRBD1; j_gene: TRBJ2-1; v_gene: TRBV2; abundance: NA; CDR3nt: TGTGCCAGCAGCAAAGACAGGGGCTCCTACAATGAGCAGTTCTTC; CDR3aa: CASSKDRGSYNEQFF
d_gene: NA; j_gene: TRBJ1-1; v_gene: TRBV4-1; abundance: NA; CDR3nt: TGCGCCAGCAGCACCCTGGTCGGCATGAACACTGAAGCTTTCTTT; CDR3aa: CASSTLVGMNTEAFF
d_gene: NA; j_gene: TRBJ2-1; v_gene: TRBV11-2; abundance: NA; CDR3nt: TGTGCCAGCAGCTTAGAACCCCAGAACTCTCCCTACAATGAGCAGTTCTTC; CDR3aa: CASSLEPQNSPYNEQFF
d_gene: TRBD2; j_gene: TRBJ2-1; v_gene: TRBV7-3; abundance: NA; CDR3nt: TGTGCCAGCAGCTTAACTTTGGGGGGGTCAAATGAGCAGTTCTTC; CDR3aa: CASSLTLGGSNEQFF
d_gene: NA; j_gene: TRBJ2-3; v_gene: TRBV4-1; abundance: NA; CDR3nt: TGCGCCAGCAGCCAAGGCTCCTCAGGGCAGTATTTT; CDR3aa: CASSQGSSGQYF
d_gene: TRBD1; j_gene: TRBJ2-2; v_gene: TRBV14; abundance: few; CDR3nt: TGTGCCAGCAGCTTCGGACAGGGAGAAAGGCTGTTTTTT; CDR3aa: CASSFGQGERLFF
d_gene: NA; j_gene: TRBJ1-1; v_gene: TRBV4-2; abundance: NA; CDR3nt: TGTGCCAGCAGCCCGGACACCCTTGAGGGGGAAGCTTTCTTT; CDR3aa: CASSPDTLEGEAFF
d_gene: NA; j_gene: TRBJ2-3; v_gene: TRBV4-1; abundance: few; CDR3nt: TGCGCCAGCAGCCAAGTCTCACTTGACTATACGCAGTATTTT; CDR3aa: CASSQVSLDYTQYF
d_gene: NA; j_gene: TRBJ2-5; v_gene: TRBV27; abundance: NA; CDR3nt: TGTGCCAGCAGTTTAGGGGGTAGAACGGAGACCCAGTACTTC; CDR3aa: CASSLGGRTETQYF
d_gene: NA; j_gene: TRBJ2-3; v_gene: TRBV7-9; abundance: NA; CDR3nt: TGTGCCAGCAGCTCGGGACCGAACACAGATACGCAGTATTTT; CDR3aa: CASSSGPNTDTQYF
d_gene: NA; j_gene: TRBJ1-5; v_gene: TRBV13; abundance: NA; CDR3nt: TGTGCCAGCAGCTCCGGGGGGGACGACGGAGATCAGCCCCAGCATTTT; CDR3aa: CASSSGGDDGDQPQHF
d_gene: NA; j_gene: TRBJ2-1; v_gene: TRBV6-5; abundance: NA; CDR3nt: TGTGCCAGCAGTCCCTATGGCCCCAATGAGCAGTTCTTC; CDR3aa: CASSPYGPNEQFF
d_gene: NA; j_gene: TRBJ2-1; v_gene: TRBV29-1; abundance: once; CDR3nt: TGCAGCGTTGACTTCGGGAGCTCCTACAATGAGCAGTTCTTC; CDR3aa: CSVDFGSSYNEQFF
d_gene: TRBD2; j_gene: TRBJ2-1; v_gene: TRBV2; abundance: NA; CDR3nt: TGTGCCAGCAGTGAAGCCAGCGGGGATTACAATGAGCAGTTCTTC; CDR3aa: CASSEASGDYNEQFF
d_gene: NA; j_gene: TRBJ1-5; v_gene: TRBV5-6; abundance: few; CDR3nt: TGTGCCAGCAGCTTGTTGTCGGTTAGCAATCAGCCCCAGCATTTT; CDR3aa: CASSLLSVSNQPQHF
d_gene: TRBD1; j_gene: TRBJ1-2; v_gene: TRBV29-1; abundance: NA; CDR3nt: TGCAGCGCTGGGACAGGGGATGGCTACACCTTC; CDR3aa: CSAGTGDGYTF
d_gene: NA; j_gene: TRBJ2-7; v_gene: TRBV29-1; abundance: NA; CDR3nt: TGCAGCGTTGAAGTTGAGGCGAAGGCGAGCTACGAGCAGTACTTC; CDR3aa: CSVEVEAKASYEQYF
d_gene: NA; j_gene: TRBJ2-1; v_gene: TRBV7-8; abundance: NA; CDR3nt: TGTGCCAGCAGCTTAGCGGGAAGCTACAATGAGCAGTTCTTC; CDR3aa: CASSLAGSYNEQFF
d_gene: TRBD2; j_gene: TRBJ2-5; v_gene: TRBV30; abundance: NA; CDR3nt: TGTGCCTGGAGTCTGGGACTAGCGGGGCGGGAGACCCAGTACTTC; CDR3aa: CAWSLGLAGRETQYF
d_gene: NA; j_gene: TRBJ1-2; v_gene: TRBV29-1; abundance: NA; CDR3nt: TGCAGCGTTGAATCCCTCTATGGCTACACCTTC; CDR3aa: CSVESLYGYTF
d_gene: TRBD2; j_gene: TRBJ2-1; v_gene: TRBV5-4; abundance: NA; CDR3nt: TGTGCCAGCAGTTCGGGACTAGCGGGGGGGCTTGGTGAGCAGTTCTTC; CDR3aa: CASSSGLAGGLGEQFF
d_gene: NA; j_gene: TRBJ2-2; v_gene: TRBV29-1; abundance: NA; CDR3nt: TGCAGCGTTGATGTGGGTTCCGGGGAGCTGTTTTTT; CDR3aa: CSVDVGSGELFF
d_gene: NA; j_gene: TRBJ1-5; v_gene: TRBV5-6; abundance: NA; CDR3nt: TGTGCCAGCACCTCGTGGGTGTCCCGGCAGCCCCAGCATTTT; CDR3aa: CASTSWVSRQPQHF
d_gene: TRBD1; j_gene: TRBJ1-2; v_gene: TRBV10-3; abundance: NA; CDR3nt: TGTGCCACAGCGGGACAGCAAGACCGGGGCTACACCTTC; CDR3aa: CATAGQQDRGYTF
d_gene: TRBD2; j_gene: TRBJ2-5; v_gene: TRBV6-6; abundance: few; CDR3nt: TGTGCCAGCAGCCCAGTGGGAGGGGCCGCGGAGACCCAGTACTTC; CDR3aa: CASSPVGGAAETQYF
d_gene: NA; j_gene: TRBJ1-1; v_gene: TRBV19; abundance: NA; CDR3nt: TGTGCCAGTAGTATTAGGGGAGATGGACCGAACACTGAAGCTTTCTTT; CDR3aa: CASSIRGDGPNTEAFF